Ten or more counts support the clone carrying this T cell receptor (beta chain). The antigen remains undetermined. The CDR3 totals 13 residues. Germline V lookup: CDR1 SQVTM, CDR2 ANQGSEA. The V and J ends lost 7 bases and 1 base, in that order; junction bases with no gene match: 6. This specimen comes from a study of T cells in Graves' hyperthyroidism and ophthalmopathy. Findings of the study overall: Before onset, ophthalmopathy was predicted by the model a median 6.5 months earlier. Blood shared most expanded thyroid clonotypes above 0.001.

RNA transcripts served as the template for amplifying TCR beta CDR3 regions. TCR CDR3 regions were first amplified by RT-PCR with HTBI primers. TCRdb reprocessed the multiplex PCR reads via MiXCR and lists one record per CDR3 protein. The sample has roughly 840,000 distinct CDR3 sequences; about 38% are singletons. V and J are TRBV29-1 and TRBJ2-7; 8 bases are shared with TRBD1. This receptor was obtained from a man aged 18 to 35 with Graves' hyperthyroidism. The specimen was blood. The CDR3 nucleotides are TGCAGCGCTGTGACAGGGGCGTCCTACGAGCAGTACTTC. It yields the protein CSAVTGASYEQYF.